The 9 T cell receptor beta chains below come from one sample, sequenced in a study of response to subunit inactivated influenza vaccine (dated by TCRdb to the late 2010s). To prepare the library, RT-PCR was applied. The sample was run on an Illumina HiSeq 2500. TCRdb itself trimmed the public reads at Q25 with fastp, ran MiXCR and retained productive beta chains. Rows are combined by CDR3 protein, so each entry shows the most common genes and DNA. Here the sample has 710,000 or so distinct CDR3 sequences; around 16% occur a single time. The biggest ten clones account for approximately 10% of the sample. The sample consisted of PBMCs from blood, taken roughly 13 days after vaccination. The source is a man aged 50 to 59 who received an inactivated influenza vaccine. Donor details come from another sample of the same person, matched by shared clones.

In this sample, this clonotype turned up a few times. The genes are TRBV30 and TRBJ1-1; D is uncertain. The ends were cut back, 2 bases at V and 4 bases at J, with 5 bases in the middle. CDR3 length: 11 amino acids. CDR1 and CDR2 from the germline V gene are GTSNPN and SVGIG (reference sequence). CDR3 loop: CAWSSTTEAFF. The CDR3 nucleotides read TGTGCCTGGAGTTCGACCACTGAAGCTTTCTTT.

The chain is built from TRBV9 and TRBJ2-1; 10 positions agree with TRBD2. The CDR3 loop spans 16 amino acids. CDR1 is SGDLS and CDR2 is YYNGEE in the germline V gene. V lost 3 bases, J lost 7 bases, and 10 bases stayed unmatched. The CDR3 protein is CASSGDLAGVWNEQFF. CDR3 sequence (DNA): TGTGCCAGCAGCGGAGACCTAGCGGGGGTTTGGAATGAGCAGTTCTTC.

This clonotype was detected only a few times. This sequence joins TRBV6-2 or TRBV6-3 and TRBJ2-5, with TRBD1 matching over 9 bases. J lost 1 base, V lost 5 bases, and 17 bases had no gene match. Looked up from germline, CDR1 is MNHEY and CDR2 is SVGEGT. CDR3 length: 19 amino acids. The CDR3 here is CASSLRDRASYTLQETQYF. CDR3 DNA: TGTGCCAGCAGTCTCCGGGACAGGGCTTCCTATACCCTCCAAGAGACCCAGTACTTC.

There are a few counts of this clonotype. The rearrangement links TRBV4-2 to TRBJ2-7; 9 bases match TRBD2. Germline V gives CDR1 LGHNA, CDR2 YNFKEQ. The CDR3 has 15 residues. V dropped 1 base and J dropped 2; count of bases not matched to a gene: 3. CDR3 coding DNA: TGTGCCAGCAGCCAAGGCGTAGCGGGGGCCTACGAGCAGTACTTC. Protein product: CASSQGVAGAYEQYF.

This clonotype appeared many times. One junction end disagrees with the germline gene, perhaps due to a read error. V usage is TRBV29-1 and J usage is TRBJ2-7, with TRBD2 identical over 13 bases. The germline CDR1 and CDR2 sequences are SQVTM and ANQGSEA. This CDR3 is 14 amino acids long. CDR3 coding DNA: TGCAGCGTAAACGGACTAGCGGGAGCCTATGAGCAGTACTTC. Protein: CSVNGLAGAYEQYF.

This chain links TRBV5-4 with TRBJ2-1; 9 positions match TRBD2. With V trimmed by 4 bases and J by 2 bases, 10 bases remained unmatched. CDR1 and CDR2 (germline): SGHNT, YYREEE (reference sequence). CDR3 length equals 17 residues. CDR3 sequence (DNA): TGTGCCAGCAGCGGGGGGGCAGCGGGGGGCCCCTACAATGAGCAGTTCTTC. Amino acid sequence: CASSGGAAGGPYNEQFF.

This clonotype occurred many times. The genes are TRBV2 and TRBJ2-7; D gene unclear. The V end lost 11 bases, the J end lost 2 bases, and 10 bases lay between the germline ends. Germline assignment: CDR1 SNHLY and CDR2 FYNNEI. This CDR3 has 11 residues. CDR3 in amino acids: CASGTTYEQYF. As DNA, the CDR3 is TGTGCCTCGGGCACTACCTACGAGCAGTACTTC.

V is TRBV6-1 and J is TRBJ2-7, with no clear D. Trimming removed 6 bases at V and 6 bases at J, with 18 bases between. There are 14 residues in the CDR3. Germline CDR1 and CDR2: MNHNS and SASEGT. CDR3: CASSPPQPHSEQYF. Here the CDR3 DNA reads TGTGCCAGCAGCCCCCCACAGCCGCACTCCGAGCAGTACTTC.

The chain employs TRBV23-1 and TRBJ2-1; D is possibly TRBD1 or TRBD2 (5 bases each). TRBV23-1 is known as an ORF, though its function is uncertain. The germline V and J ends were trimmed by 2 bases and 15 bases, with 23 bases remaining between them. This CDR3 contains 15 residues. CDR3 nucleotide sequence: TGCGCCAGCAGTCAAGAGGGACGGTCTCTTAGATGTTGGTTCTTC. Amino acid sequence: CASSQEGRSLRCWFF.